This T cell receptor beta chain was profiled in a study of pediatric ulcerative colitis. A remark on this clone: The antigen is unknown.

Study-level results: Blood-derived T cells may be present in rectal pinch biopsies.

The protocol was immunoSEQ multiplex PCR, while the TCRdb copy is restricted to in-frame clones and leaves out a portion. The data show approximately 22,000 clones, about 65% seen once. The rectum was sampled with one to two pinch biopsies at colonoscopy. The receptor comes from a boy between 10 and 17 years old with severe ulcerative colitis. Material for sequencing was gut tissue.

The CDR3 DNA is TGTGCCAGCAGTAAGGGACAGGCGAACACTGAAGCTTTCTTT. Translating gives CASSKGQANTEAFF. The chain recombines TRBV6-5 with TRBJ1-1, with 8 bases identical to TRBD1. This CDR3 comprises 14 residues. Trimming cost V 5 bases and J 1 base; bases outside gene matches: 3. Germline CDR1 is MNHEY and CDR2 is SVGAGI.